The clone carrying this TCR beta chain was picked up one time. What it binds is not known. The data belong to a study of T cell repertoires in cytomegalovirus infection. A single record per CDR3 protein comes from TCRdb applying MiXCR to the reads. The sample lists 800,000 to 950,000 distinct CDR3 sequences; over 25% were seen once. Germline V gene sequence: CDR1 LNHDA, CDR2 SQIVND (reference sequence). The CDR3 has 15 residues. The V gene lost 3 bases and the J gene lost 4 bases, with 15 bases spanning the gap. The sequence was collected from a human donor in good health (CMV status not recorded). Some clones in this sample may be carry-over from other donors' samples. Sequences were derived from cultured CD8+ T cells from PBMCs, sampled from culture after CMV antigen stimulation. This sequence joins TRBV19 and TRBJ1-2; the D is unclear. CDR3 sequence reads: CASSIQSRSAYGYTF. The CDR3 coding sequence is TGTGCCAGTAGTATTCAGTCCAGGTCTGCCTATGGCTACACCTTC.